The 27 T cell receptor beta chains in this list originate from one sample, sequenced in a study of Graves' ophthalmopathy and Graves' hyperthyroidism. RNA transcripts yielded amplified TCR beta CDR3 regions. The first-round RT-PCR employed HTBI primers together with the Qiagen OneStep RT-PCR kit. A multiplex PCR was then performed as the second round. Each CDR3 protein gets one entry after TCRdb re-called the multiplex PCR reads with MiXCR. The top ten clones hold approximately 7% of a sample with roughly 400,000 distinct CDR3 sequences, 15% of them seen once. Sequencing was performed on peripheral blood. Every receptor here comes from a woman in her late teens or twenties with stable Graves' hyperthyroidism.

Of note for this clonotype: Germline is not matched at one junction end, which may reflect a read error. The chain is built from TRBV6-2 or TRBV6-3 and TRBJ2-7, with 8 bases lining up with TRBD1. This CDR3 contains 19 residues. Germline loops: CDR1 MNHEY, CDR2 SVGEGT. The CDR3 DNA sequence: TGTGCCAGTAGAAGGACAGGGTTAGTGGGAGCCCTTGTGGGATTGGAGCAGTGCTTC. Amino acids: CASRRTGLVGALVGLEQCF.

In its sample, this clonotype was seen many times. The DNA of the CDR3 is TGTGCCACCCGGGGATCTGGGGCCAACGTCCTGACTTTC. Amino acid sequence: CATRGSGANVLTF. This chain uses TRBV6-4 with TRBJ2-6; a weak D match, TRBD2 (5 bases). The CDR3 consists of 13 residues. Germline-derived CDR1 and CDR2 are MRHNA and SNTAGT. Trimming removed 10 bases from V and 1 base from J, with 8 bases in between.

This clonotype has only a few counts. The chain carries TRBV11-2 and TRBJ2-7; 11 bases are a match to TRBD1. The junction had 2 bases not matched to a gene; V was cut back by 4 bases and J by 3 bases. The CDR3 sequence is 14 residues long. CDR1 is SGHAT, CDR2 FQNNGV, per germline. CDR3 sequence: CASSWGQGVYEQYF. In nucleotides, the CDR3 is TGTGCCAGCAGCTGGGGACAGGGGGTCTACGAGCAGTACTTC.

This clonotype has a count of ten or more. This chain joins TRBV7-9 and TRBJ2-7, with D perhaps TRBD2 (6 bases). Trimming removed 3 bases from V and 5 bases from J, with 8 bases in between. The CDR3 length is 12 residues. Germline V gene sequence: CDR1 SEHNR, CDR2 FQNEAQ (reference sequence). For the CDR3, the DNA is TGTGCCAGCAGCTTCATAGCGGACGAGCAGTACTTC. Its translation is CASSFIADEQYF.

This clonotype was recorded a few times. The V call is TRBV6-2 or TRBV6-3, the J call TRBJ1-5, with 7 positions matching TRBD1. V lost 6 bases, J lost 10 bases, and 6 bases stayed unmatched. Germline V lookup: CDR1 MNHEY, CDR2 SVGEGT. The CDR3 loop spans 12 amino acids. The CDR3 coding sequence is TGTGCCAGCAGAGGACAGGCCGTTCCCCAGCATTTT. It yields the protein CASRGQAVPQHF.

This chain links TRBV12-3 or TRBV12-4 with TRBJ1-2, with no clear D. V was clipped by 1 base and J by 2 bases, with 8 bases between them. This CDR3 comprises 14 residues. The CDR3 coding sequence is TGTGCCAGCAGTTTAGGAAACCCGAACTATGGCTACACCTTC. Translating gives CASSLGNPNYGYTF.

This clonotype showed up many times. The V and J genes are TRBV6-2 or TRBV6-3 and TRBJ1-2; no clear D. Trimming took 6 bases from V and 6 from J, leaving 5 bases between them. The germline V gene has CDR1 MNHEY and CDR2 SVGEGT. This CDR3 region has 10 residues. Here the CDR3 reads CASRLNGYTF. DNA of the CDR3: TGTGCCAGCAGGTTGAATGGCTACACCTTC.

The table lists this clonotype with a few counts. This chain joins TRBV4-1 and TRBJ1-2; D not certain. Germline V gene data show CDR1 as MGHRA and CDR2 as YSYEKL. The CDR3 runs to 17 residues. V lost 0 bases and J 3 bases, leaving 17 bases between the germline ends. The chain's CDR3 is CASSQEVLRTGDYGYTF. The CDR3 nucleotides are TGCGCCAGCAGCCAAGAGGTCCTAAGGACGGGAGACTATGGCTACACCTTC.

This clonotype was found many times. The V and J genes are TRBV19 and TRBJ1-3; D is ambiguous. This CDR3 is built from 15 residues. In germline, CDR1 is LNHDA, CDR2 SQIVND (reference sequence). Trimming shortened V by 5 bases and J by 1 base, and 12 bases separated the two germline ends. CDR3 sequence reads: CASSALAGSGNTIYF. The CDR3 DNA reads TGTGCCAGTAGTGCCCTCGCGGGGTCTGGAAACACCATATATTTT.

This clonotype has a count of ten or more. Written as DNA, the CDR3 is TGTGCCAGCAGTGACCCTTCTACCGGGACAACTGAAGCTTTCTTT. Its translation: CASSDPSTGTTEAFF. The V gene is TRBV25-1, the J gene TRBJ1-1; possible D gene TRBD1, 6 bases. V was cut by 3 bases and J by 5 bases, with 16 bases left in between. The CDR3 is 15 residues long. The germline CDR1 and CDR2 sequences are MGHDK and SYGVNS.

This clonotype was observed many times. The CDR3 nucleotides are TGTGCCAGCAGTTCAAGACAGGAGACTACCTATAATGGCTACACCTTC. It is translated as CASSSRQETTYNGYTF. The gene calls are TRBV6-5 and TRBJ1-2, with a weak D call TRBD1 (6 bases). Trimming removed 4 bases at V and 6 bases at J, with 21 bases between. Germline V CDR1 and CDR2: MNHEY, SVGAGI. This CDR3 is built from 16 residues.

This clonotype has only a few counts. Its ends do not fully match the called genes, so a read error is possible. The chain combines TRBV7-9 with TRBJ1-2, with a tentative D call TRBD1 (6 bases). The germline V gene has CDR1 SEHNR and CDR2 FQNEAQ (reference sequence). The CDR3 length is 15 residues. This CDR3 reads CASSLVPGHGEGYAF. In DNA form, the CDR3 reads TGTGCCAGCAGCTTAGTCCCGGGACACGGCGAAGGCTACGCCTTC.

The chain joins TRBV9 to TRBJ1-6, with D possibly being TRBD1 (5 bases). V lost 4 bases and J 7 bases, leaving 9 bases between the germline ends. Germline V CDR1 and CDR2: SGDLS, YYNGEE. This CDR3 spans 13 amino acids. The CDR3 bases are TGTGCCAGCAGCCGGGACGTGAATTCACCCCTCCACTTT. Translated, it gives CASSRDVNSPLHF.

This clonotype was observed at least ten times. The chain couples TRBV15 to TRBJ2-4; D is possibly TRBD1 (6 bases). Germline V gene data show CDR1 as LNHNV and CDR2 as YYDKDF (reference sequence). The V end lost 1 base, the J end lost 5 bases, and 12 bases lay between the germline ends. The CDR3 extends over 15 amino acids. CDR3: CATSRGRQVENIQYF. CDR3 coding DNA: TGTGCCACCAGCAGAGGGAGACAGGTCGAAAACATTCAGTACTTC. Combining the CDR3 with reference TRBV15 and TRBJ2-4 gives the whole variable domain DAMVIQNPRYQVTQFGKPVTLSCSQTLNHNVMYWYQQKSSQAPKLLFHYYDKDFNNEADTPDNFQSRRPNTSFCFLDIRSPGLGDTAMYLCATSRGRQVENIQYFGAGTRLSVL.

V usage is TRBV20-1 and J usage is TRBJ1-6; D remains unclear. The CDR3 spans 14 residues. Germline CDR1 DFQATT, CDR2 SNEGSKA (reference sequence). V was shortened by 2 bases and J by 2 bases, with 7 bases between the two germline ends. The chain's CDR3 is CSARLGTYNSPLHF. The CDR3 nucleotides are TGCAGTGCTAGATTGGGGACCTATAATTCACCCCTCCACTTT.

This clonotype was recorded many times. The CDR3 nucleotides are TGTGCCAGCAGCCAATCGCTCTATGGCTACACCTTC. The encoded protein is CASSQSLYGYTF. V is TRBV16 and J is TRBJ1-2; D not resolved. The V gene's germline CDR1 is KGHSY and CDR2 FQNENV. Trimming removed 0 bases from V and 4 bases from J, with 3 bases in between. The CDR3 length is 12 residues. Combining the CDR3 with reference TRBV16 and TRBJ1-2 gives the whole variable domain GEEVAQTPKHLVRGEGQKAKLYCAPIKGHSYVFWYQQVLKNEFKFLISFQNENVFDETGMPKERFSAKCLPNSPCSLEIQATKLEDSAVYFCASSQSLYGYTFGSGTRLTVV.

V usage is TRBV10-3 and J usage is TRBJ2-4, with 7 positions matching TRBD1. The CDR3 spans 16 residues. V lost 6 bases, J lost 0 bases, and 8 bases stayed unmatched. The germline gives CDR1 ENHRY, CDR2 SYGVKD. The CDR3 coding sequence is TGTGCCATCAGGGGGACAGAAGAATTAGCCAAAAACATTCAGTACTTC. Translated, it gives CAIRGTEELAKNIQYF.

Many counts were recorded for this clonotype. V usage is TRBV6-1 and J usage is TRBJ1-2; 7 bases fit TRBD1. The V and J ends lost 4 bases and 5 bases, in that order; junction bases with no gene match: 7. CDR1 is MNHNS, CDR2 SASEGT, per germline. This CDR3 is built from 14 residues. CDR3 sequence: CASSGRHRGYGYTF. CDR3 sequence (DNA): TGTGCCAGCAGTGGTAGGCACAGGGGATATGGCTACACCTTC.

This clonotype was picked up many times. The rearrangement joins TRBV19 to TRBJ1-2; TRBD1 aligns across 8 bases. V dropped 6 bases and J dropped 7; count of bases not matched to a gene: 7. The CDR3 covers 13 residues. The V gene's germline CDR1 is LNHDA and CDR2 SQIVND (reference sequence). CDR3 DNA: TGTGCCAGTAGCCAGACAGGGGTCCGTGGCTACACCTTC. As protein: CASSQTGVRGYTF. The whole variable domain, remainder taken from reference TRBV19 and TRBJ1-2, is DGGITQSPKYLFRKEGQNVTLSCEQNLNHDAMYWYRQDPGQGLRLIYYSQIVNDFQKGDIAEGYSVSREKKESFPLTVTSAQKNPTAFYLCASSQTGVRGYTFGSGTRLTVV.

This clonotype has at least ten counts. The chain is built from TRBV12-3 or TRBV12-4 and TRBJ2-5; weak D call: TRBD2 (6 bases). The CDR3 consists of 14 residues. Trimming stripped 4 bases from V and 5 bases from J, with 14 bases between. The CDR3 DNA is TGTGCCAGCAGTTATCCGGGGGTAGGGGAGACCCAGTACTTC. Translation: CASSYPGVGETQYF.

The J gene is TRBJ1-1, the V gene TRBV27; D not resolved. The V end was cut by 1 base, the J end by 0 bases, with 9 bases between. CDR3 length equals 15 residues. Germline CDR1 and CDR2: MNHEY and SMNVEV (reference sequence). The CDR3 protein is CASSLYNSLNTEAFF. CDR3 DNA sequence: TGTGCCAGCAGTTTATATAACAGTTTGAACACTGAAGCTTTCTTT.

This clonotype came up many times. The chain joins TRBV5-5 to TRBJ1-6; the D is unclear. The V end was cut by 2 bases, the J end by 7 bases, with 13 bases between. Germline V gene data show CDR1 as SGHKS and CDR2 as YYEKEE (reference sequence). The CDR3 sequence is 15 residues long. Here the CDR3 reads CASSFSPQDNSPLHF. The CDR3 DNA is TGTGCCAGCAGCTTCTCCCCGCAGGACAATTCACCCCTCCACTTT.

The table lists this clonotype with many counts. The chain couples TRBV12-3 or TRBV12-4 to TRBJ1-1; D possibly corresponds to TRBD1 (5 bases). The CDR3 contains 15 residues. V was pared by 4 bases and J by 4 bases, with 16 bases between. The CDR3 loop reads CASSYPWRGVTEAFF. CDR3 coding DNA: TGTGCCAGCAGTTATCCGTGGAGAGGGGTCACTGAAGCTTTCTTT.

This clonotype was detected ten times or more. The chain couples TRBV7-9 to TRBJ2-7; the match to TRBD2 covers 9 bases. This CDR3 is built from 13 residues. Trimming removed 4 bases from V and 13 bases from J; junction bases left unmatched: 11. Germline CDR1 is SEHNR and CDR2 is FQNEAQ (reference sequence). Written as DNA, the CDR3 is TGTGCCAGCAGCTACGGAGTAGCGGGGGCCCCATACTTC. It codes for CASSYGVAGAPYF.

In its sample, this clonotype was seen many times. The chain employs TRBV6-2 or TRBV6-3 and TRBJ2-7; TRBD1 might be the D (6 bases). Trimming stripped 2 bases from V and 2 bases from J, with 10 bases between. Germline-derived CDR1 and CDR2 are MNHEY and SVGEGT. This CDR3 has 14 residues. In DNA form, the CDR3 reads TGTGCCAGCAGTTACGCAGGGGCCCCCTACGAGCAGTACTTC. This gives the protein CASSYAGAPYEQYF.

This clonotype was detected many times. V and J are TRBV7-6 and TRBJ1-1; D unresolved. Trimming took off 1 base at V and 3 bases at J, with 18 bases between the two ends. The germline gives CDR1 SGHVS, CDR2 FNYEAQ. The CDR3 length is 17 residues. The CDR3 loop is CASSLEWGRHRDTEAFF. The DNA of the CDR3 is TGTGCCAGCAGCTTAGAATGGGGTAGGCATAGGGACACTGAAGCTTTCTTT.

This clonotype was observed at least ten times. The chain carries TRBV6-1 and TRBJ1-5; 8 nucleotides align to TRBD1. There are 14 residues in the CDR3. V gave up 6 bases and J gave up 7 bases; unmatched junction bases: 8. The germline V gene encodes CDR1 MNHNS and CDR2 SASEGT. As DNA, the CDR3 is TGTGCCAGCAGAAAACAGGGGGTCGAGCAGCCCCAGCATTTT. Protein sequence: CASRKQGVEQPQHF.